This note documents a single T cell receptor (beta chain) sequence. Its antigen remains unknown. The authors combined CD45RO+ cells with CCR7-negative CD45RA+ TemRA cells as CD8 memory. These data are taken from a study of shared clonotypes between healthy human individuals. Notes on the study in general: Sampling involved blood alone; tissue repertoires likely differ. Non-shared clonotypes had lower generation probabilities than those shared by all four donors.

Germline CDR1 and CDR2: MDHEN and SYDVKM. V trimming: 7 bases; J trimming: 3 bases; junction bases outside the gene matches: 3. The CDR3 is 13 amino acids. A deep-level run was used for the assay. The protocol was immunoSEQ multiplex PCR, while the TCRdb copy is restricted to in-frame clones and leaves out a portion. The sample shows around 100,000 clones, about 67% of them seen only once. The sequence derives from a woman aged 30 to 39 in good health. Sequencing was performed on memory CD8+ T cells sorted from blood. Described subset: CD45RO+ cells pooled with CCR7-negative TemRA cells. This chain joins TRBV28 and TRBJ2-7, with 10 bases fitting TRBD2. The DNA for the CDR3 is TGTGCCAGCAATGGACTAGCGGTCTACGAGCAGTACTTC. Protein: CASNGLAVYEQYF.